These 30 T cell receptor beta chains came from one sample sequenced in a study of cytomegalovirus exposure and HLA in healthy donors. Vbeta (60) and Jbeta (13) primers were used in the PCR. Clones were sequenced by immunoSEQ multiplex PCR, and TCRdb holds only the in-frame ones, with some missing. The sample records about 50,000 clones, 77% being singletons. Sequencing was done on a sample of PBMCs. All receptors derive from a middle-aged woman in good health and CMV-seropositive.

J is TRBJ2-1 and V is TRBV11-2; TRBD2 is a possible D gene (6 bases). Germline CDR1 reads SGHAT; CDR2 reads FQNNGV. The CDR3 consists of 16 residues. Trimming shortened V by 8 bases and J by 0 bases, and 17 bases separated the two germline ends. CDR3 residues: CASRAPRGSSYNEQFF. The DNA of the CDR3 is TGTGCCAGCCGCGCCCCTCGGGGGAGCTCCTACAATGAGCAGTTCTTC.

The rearrangement links TRBV5-1 to TRBJ1-1, with TRBD1 as a possible D gene (6 bases). V was cut by 2 bases and J by 4 bases, with 15 bases left in between. The CDR3 has 15 amino acids. Germline-derived CDR1 and CDR2 are SGHRS and YFSETQ. This CDR3 is CASSLVGGEGTEAFF. As DNA, the CDR3 is TGCGCCAGCAGCTTAGTAGGGGGTGAGGGCACTGAAGCTTTCTTT.

CDR3 in DNA: TGTGCCAGCTCACCCGGACAGGGGGCCCGGAACACTGAAGCTTTCTTT. Protein: CASSPGQGARNTEAFF. The genes are TRBV18 and TRBJ1-1; 11 bases fit TRBD1. Germline V gene lookup returns CDR1 KGHSH and CDR2 LQKENI. The CDR3 sequence is 16 residues long. Losses at the gene ends were 3 bases for V and 1 base for J; bases not matched to a gene: 4.

This clone was seen a handful of times. The V gene is TRBV29-1, the J gene TRBJ1-2; D possibly corresponds to TRBD1 (6 bases). Trimming removed 0 bases at V and 4 bases at J, with 12 bases between. The CDR3 spans 14 residues. Germline V gene lookup returns CDR1 SQVTM and CDR2 ANQGSEA. The CDR3 protein is CSVEEQGRSYGYTF. The CDR3 nucleotides are TGCAGCGTTGAAGAACAGGGACGGAGCTATGGCTACACCTTC. Complete variable domain (other parts from reference TRBV29-1 and TRBJ1-2): SAVISQKPSRDICQRGTSLTIQCQVDSQVTMMFWYRQQPGQSLTLIATANQGSEATYESGFVIDKFPISRPNLTFSTLTVSNMSPEDSSIYLCSVEEQGRSYGYTFGSGTRLTVV.

The J gene is TRBJ2-1, the V gene TRBV9; 7 bases are a match to TRBD1. Germline trimming cut 0 bases from V and 7 bases from J; bases unmatched to any gene: 10. CDR1 is SGDLS and CDR2 is YYNGEE in the germline V gene. This CDR3 region has 16 residues. The DNA of the CDR3 is TGTGCCAGCAGCGTAGCTGACAGGGTTGTAGGGAATGAGCAGTTCTTC. This sequence encodes CASSVADRVVGNEQFF.

V is TRBV29-1 and J is TRBJ2-7, with D hard to call. Per germline, CDR1 SQVTM and CDR2 ANQGSEA. V lost 4 bases to trimming and J lost 4 bases, with 17 bases between them. This CDR3 contains 14 residues. This CDR3 is CSVGFWADKYEQYF. CDR3 nucleotides: TGCAGCGTTGGTTTTTGGGCAGATAAGTACGAGCAGTACTTC.

V usage is TRBV6-1 and J usage is TRBJ1-6; D is ambiguous. CDR3 length: 16 amino acids. V was cut by 4 bases and J by 7 bases, with 17 bases left in between. Per germline, CDR1 MNHNS and CDR2 SASEGT. Written as DNA, the CDR3 is TGTGCCAGCAGTGGTCAGAGGAGCAGAAACAATTCACCCCTCCACTTT. It yields the protein CASSGQRSRNNSPLHF.

This clone turned up a few times. The chain is built from TRBV5-8 and TRBJ2-5; TRBD1 matches 8 bases. Germline CDR1 is SGHTS and CDR2 is YDEGEE. CDR3 length: 16 residues. Trimming removed 0 bases from V and 2 bases from J; junction bases left unmatched: 6. CDR3 in amino acids: CASSLVGDRPQETQYF. CDR3 DNA: TGTGCCAGCAGCTTGGTTGGGGACAGGCCTCAAGAGACCCAGTACTTC.

Only a few counts were recorded for this clone. The V gene is TRBV5-1, the J gene TRBJ2-1; 8 nucleotides line up with TRBD2. The V gene's germline CDR1 is SGHRS and CDR2 YFSETQ. Trimming took 0 bases from V and 8 from J; bases not matched to a gene: 7. This CDR3 contains 15 residues. For the CDR3, the DNA is TGCGCCAGCAGCTTGGAAATCGGGGGGGTGGATGAGCAGTTCTTC. Translating it yields CASSLEIGGVDEQFF.

V gene TRBV2 combines with J gene TRBJ1-6; weak D call: TRBD1 (6 bases). Germline-derived CDR1 and CDR2 are SNHLY and FYNNEI. V dropped 5 bases and J dropped 2 bases, with 16 bases sitting between them. This CDR3 region has 17 residues. The CDR3 sequence is CASSPLTGFTYNSPLHF. The CDR3 DNA reads TGTGCCAGCAGTCCTCTCACAGGGTTTACCTATAATTCACCCCTCCACTTT. The whole variable domain, filled in from reference TRBV2 and TRBJ1-6, reads EPEVTQTPSHQVTQMGQEVILRCVPISNHLYFYWYRQILGQKVEFLVSFYNNEISEKSEIFDDQFSVERPDGSNFTLKIRSTKLEDSAMYFCASSPLTGFTYNSPLHFGNGTRLTVT.

The chain recombines TRBV4-1 with TRBJ2-3; possible D gene TRBD2, 6 bases. The germline V and J ends were trimmed by 1 base and 5 bases, with 7 bases remaining between them. CDR1 and CDR2 (germline): MGHRA, YSYEKL. CDR3 length: 13 residues. CDR3 DNA: TGCGCCAGCAGCCAAGCGGGGGTAGATACGCAGTATTTT. It encodes CASSQAGVDTQYF.

This clone has a single count. This chain joins TRBV6-4 and TRBJ2-1; 9 bases fit TRBD2. This CDR3 is 16 amino acids long. After removal of 6 bases from V and 0 bases from J, the junction contained 6 bases not matched to a gene. In germline, CDR1 is MRHNA, CDR2 SNTAGT. The CDR3 region has the DNA TGTGCCAGCAGCTCCTCAGCGGGGGGCTCCTACAATGAGCAGTTCTTC. Translating gives CASSSSAGGSYNEQFF.

CDR3 bases: TGTGCCAGCAGTTACTTTAAGGGACAGAGCTACGAGCAGTACTTC. Translated: CASSYFKGQSYEQYF. The chain carries TRBV6-5 and TRBJ2-7, with TRBD1 identical over 7 bases. V was clipped by 1 base and J by 3 bases; unmatched bases: 6. The CDR3 has 15 residues. Per germline, CDR1 MNHEY and CDR2 SVGAGI.

The chain recombines TRBV2 with TRBJ1-4; 9 nucleotides line up with TRBD1. The CDR3 extends over 15 amino acids. Trimming cost V 5 bases and J 1 base; bases outside gene matches: 2. The germline gives CDR1 SNHLY, CDR2 FYNNEI. The CDR3 is CASSNRGLTNEKLFF. CDR3 coding DNA: TGTGCCAGCAGTAACAGGGGGCTAACTAATGAAAAACTGTTTTTT.

The gene calls are TRBV9 and TRBJ2-7; 12 bases agree with TRBD1. The germline V gene has CDR1 SGDLS and CDR2 YYNGEE. The CDR3 is 14 amino acids. The junction had 5 bases not matched to a gene; V was cut back by 6 bases and J by 4 bases. Written as DNA, the CDR3 is TGTGCCAGCACGCCGGGACAGGGGGCTTACGAGCAGTACTTC. Translation gives CASTPGQGAYEQYF.

The chain carries TRBV2 and TRBJ1-5, with D perhaps matching TRBD1 (5 bases). With 4 bases removed from V and 8 bases from J, the gap between germline ends came to 15 bases. CDR1 is SNHLY and CDR2 is FYNNEI in the germline V gene. This CDR3 has 14 residues. CDR3 amino acids: CASSGRGEVEPQHF. In nucleotides, the CDR3 is TGTGCCAGCAGTGGGCGGGGGGAGGTAGAGCCCCAGCATTTT.

This clone came up a few times. This rearrangement joins TRBV29-1 to TRBJ1-1; maybe TRBD1 (5 bases). The V gene's germline CDR1 is SQVTM and CDR2 ANQGSEA. This CDR3 comprises 13 residues. V dropped 0 bases and J dropped 3 bases, with 8 bases sitting between them. CDR3: CSVEESGHTEAFF. The CDR3 DNA is TGCAGCGTTGAAGAGTCAGGGCACACTGAAGCTTTCTTT.

This clone was seen a handful of times. The rearrangement joins TRBV11-2 to TRBJ2-7; 8 bases fit TRBD2. Germline trimming cut 3 bases from V and 2 bases from J; bases unmatched to any gene: 6. This CDR3 region has 15 residues. Looked up from germline, CDR1 is SGHAT and CDR2 is FQNNGV. The CDR3: CASSFSAGGTYEQYF. CDR3 DNA sequence: TGTGCCAGCAGCTTTTCTGCGGGGGGCACCTACGAGCAGTACTTC.

The chain carries TRBV4-2 and TRBJ2-5; 9 nucleotides agree with TRBD2. The trim removed 1 base at V and 5 bases at J, leaving 5 bases unmatched. The CDR3 consists of 15 residues. Germline V CDR1 and CDR2: LGHNA, YNFKEQ. CDR3 nucleotide sequence: TGTGCCAGCAGCCAAGGCGGGGGGGCCGTGGAGACCCAGTACTTC. Its translation: CASSQGGGAVETQYF.

The genes are TRBV6-5 and TRBJ1-3, with TRBD1 matching 7 bases. The CDR3 is 15 amino acids. With V trimmed by 6 bases and J by 0 bases, 5 bases remained unmatched. Germline CDR1 reads MNHEY; CDR2 reads SVGAGI. The CDR3 bases are TGTGCCAGCAGGGAAAACAGGGGCTCTGGAAACACCATATATTTT. This gives the protein CASRENRGSGNTIYF.

The CDR3 loop reads CASSPGSTSGNTIYF. The CDR3 DNA reads as TGTGCCAGTAGTCCTGGGTCGACTTCTGGAAACACCATATATTTT. This chain connects TRBV19 to TRBJ1-3; no firm D call. The CDR3 is 15 residues long. Germline V gives CDR1 LNHDA, CDR2 SQIVND (reference sequence). V gave up 5 bases and J gave up 1 base, with 12 bases separating them. Based on the CDR3 plus reference TRBV19 and TRBJ1-3, the full variable domain is DGGITQSPKYLFRKEGQNVTLSCEQNLNHDAMYWYRQDPGQGLRLIYYSQIVNDFQKGDIAEGYSVSREKKESFPLTVTSAQKNPTAFYLCASSPGSTSGNTIYFGEGSWLTVV.

J is TRBJ2-5 and V is TRBV29-1; TRBD1 is a possible D gene (6 bases). Germline-derived CDR1 and CDR2 are SQVTM and ANQGSEA. The CDR3 has 13 residues. Trimming left V 7 bases short and J 2 bases short, with 14 bases between. DNA of the CDR3: TGCAGCGCCCTGGACAGAAATCAAGAGACCCAGTACTTC. This gives the protein CSALDRNQETQYF.

This chain joins TRBV6-1 and TRBJ1-2, with TRBD1 matching over 9 bases. The CDR3 sequence is 14 residues long. CDR1 and CDR2 from the germline V gene are MNHNS and SASEGT. Germline trimming cut 6 bases from V and 3 bases from J; bases unmatched to any gene: 5. The chain's CDR3 is CASSGTGKDYGYTF. CDR3 DNA: TGTGCCAGCAGCGGGACAGGGAAGGACTATGGCTACACCTTC.

V and J are TRBV25-1 and TRBJ2-3, with a tentative D call TRBD2 (6 bases). Germline V gives CDR1 MGHDK, CDR2 SYGVNS. The V end lost 5 bases, the J end lost 6 bases, and 15 bases lay between the germline ends. This CDR3 has 14 residues. In nucleotides, the CDR3 is TGTGCCAGCAGTCGACGGGGGATGGGGGATACGCAGTATTTT. Translation gives CASSRRGMGDTQYF.

The gene calls are TRBV6-1 and TRBJ1-5, with D maybe TRBD1 (6 bases). V was clipped by 2 bases and J by 4 bases, with 18 bases between them. Per germline, CDR1 MNHNS and CDR2 SASEGT. This CDR3 contains 17 residues. The CDR3 DNA follows: TGTGCCAGCAGTGAAAATTCAGGCAGGGGTCTTAATCAGCCCCAGCATTTT. It specifies CASSENSGRGLNQPQHF.

In DNA, the CDR3 is TGTGCCAGCAGTTTCGGACAGTCACCCCTCCACTTT. Its protein product is CASSFGQSPLHF. This chain uses TRBV28 with TRBJ1-6; D is possibly TRBD1 (6 bases). From germline, CDR1 is MDHEN and CDR2 SYDVKM. V shed 3 bases and J shed 10 bases, with 7 bases lying between them. The CDR3 covers 12 residues.

This clone was seen once. The rearrangement links TRBV4-3 to TRBJ1-5, with a weak D call TRBD1 (5 bases). V lost 0 bases, J lost 1 base, and 16 bases lay in between. The length of the CDR3 is 18 residues. Germline V gene sequence: CDR1 LGHNA, CDR2 YSLEER. CDR3 DNA sequence: TGCGCCAGCAGCCAAGATCTACAGGACGGCGGAAGCAATCAGCCCCAGCATTTT. The encoded protein is CASSQDLQDGGSNQPQHF.

V and J are TRBV4-1 and TRBJ2-7; 7 bases map to TRBD1. Germline loops: CDR1 MGHRA, CDR2 YSYEKL. The CDR3 has 16 residues. The ends lost 0 bases at V and 0 bases at J; junction bases unmatched: 5. The CDR3 DNA sequence: TGCGCCAGCAGCCAAGAAGGGGACAGCAGCTCCTACGAGCAGTACTTC. It yields the protein CASSQEGDSSSYEQYF.

The table lists this clone with a count of one. This rearrangement joins TRBV7-2 to TRBJ1-6; D is unclear. V lost 3 bases and J 8 bases, leaving 17 bases between the germline ends. There are 16 residues in the CDR3. CDR1 is SGHTA, CDR2 FQGNSA, per germline. CDR3 sequence: CASSFASAGVYSPLHF. The CDR3 nucleotides read TGTGCCAGCAGCTTTGCTTCGGCAGGCGTATATTCACCCCTCCACTTT.

The gene calls are TRBV2 and TRBJ1-5; D might be TRBD1 (5 bases). V lost 2 bases and J lost 6, with 17 bases in between. The CDR3 sequence is 16 residues long. Looked up from germline, CDR1 is SNHLY and CDR2 is FYNNEI. The CDR3 protein is CASSENMRGGSQPQHF. The CDR3 DNA reads as TGTGCCAGCAGTGAAAATATGCGGGGGGGAAGTCAGCCCCAGCATTTT.